These 10 T cell receptor beta chains were sequenced from one sample in a study of liver allograft versus peripheral blood T cells. At the level of the study: The authors compared T cell receptor repertoires in transplanted livers with those in the peripheral blood of recipients.

TCRdb reprocessed the reads with MiXCR, giving one entry per CDR3 protein. The sample lists about 6,500 distinct CDR3 sequences, about a sixth occurring once. All receptors derive from a human patient who had a liver transplant. Some T cells may be graft donor cells.

The table lists this clonotype with many counts. The chain combines TRBV10-3 with TRBJ2-1; D might be TRBD1 (6 bases). Germline V gene data show CDR1 as ENHRY and CDR2 as SYGVKD. V was pared by 2 bases and J by 1 base, with 12 bases between. The CDR3 loop spans 16 amino acids. Here the CDR3 DNA reads TGTGCCATCAGTGAGCCCTCGGGACATTCCTACAATGAGCAGTTCTTC. It translates to CAISEPSGHSYNEQFF.

The CDR3: CASSPTSCSPLHF. CDR3 nucleotide sequence: TGTGCCAGCAGTCCGACCTCGTGTTCACCCCTCCACTTT. The chain combines TRBV3-1 with TRBJ1-6; the D is unclear. Trimming pared 6 bases from V and 9 bases from J, leaving 12 bases between. From germline, CDR1 is LGHDT and CDR2 YNNKEL (reference sequence). The CDR3 is 13 amino acids. Supplemented by reference TRBV3-1 and TRBJ1-6, the full variable domain reads DTAVSQTPKYLVTQMGNDKSIKCEQNLGHDTMYWYKQDSKKFLKIMFSYNNKELIINETVPNRFSPKSPDKAHLNLHINSLELGDSAVYFCASSPTSCSPLHFGNGTRLTVT.

The table lists this clonotype with a few counts. The V and J genes are TRBV9 and TRBJ2-2; a weak D match, TRBD1 (5 bases). This CDR3 spans 14 amino acids. Germline V gene data show CDR1 as SGDLS and CDR2 as YYNGEE. V lost 3 bases and J 2 bases, leaving 8 bases between the germline ends. The CDR3 loop is CASSAGHNTGELFF. CDR3 coding DNA: TGTGCCAGCAGCGCCGGACATAACACCGGGGAGCTGTTTTTT.

Many counts were recorded for this clonotype. V usage is TRBV5-1 and J usage is TRBJ1-1, with a possible D match to TRBD1 (5 bases). The CDR3 consists of 17 residues. Germline CDR1 and CDR2: SGHRS and YFSETQ. V was cut by 5 bases and J by 0 bases, with 20 bases left in between. CDR3 region: CASSFERRGAMNTEAFF. In nucleotides, the CDR3 is TGCGCCAGCAGTTTCGAACGACGAGGGGCCATGAACACTGAAGCTTTCTTT.

This clonotype was counted only a few times. The chain links TRBV27 to TRBJ1-1; D call uncertain. CDR3 length equals 16 residues. Germline CDR1 reads MNHEY; CDR2 reads SMNVEV (reference sequence). V was cut by 5 bases and J by 5 bases, with 21 bases left in between. The CDR3 DNA sequence: TGTGCCAGCAGTCCCCTTCCCACGGGGAAGGAAACTGAAGCTTTCTTT. This codes for CASSPLPTGKETEAFF.

V gene TRBV13 combines with J gene TRBJ2-3; possibly TRBD2 for D (5 bases). The length of the CDR3 is 14 residues. The germline gives CDR1 PRHDT, CDR2 FYEKMQ (reference sequence). The V end lost 5 bases, the J end lost 6 bases, and 15 bases lay between the germline ends. CDR3 nucleotide sequence: TGTGCCAGCAGCCCAGGACTGGGCCCCGATACGCAGTATTTT. This codes for CASSPGLGPDTQYF.

Points on this clonotype: A much larger clone sits a single nucleotide away, making a read error possible. The chain has TRBV6-5 and TRBJ1-6; 9 bases agree with TRBD1. This CDR3 spans 19 amino acids. J lost 10 bases, V lost 7 bases, and 23 bases had no gene match. CDR1 is MNHEY and CDR2 is SVGAGI in the germline V gene. The CDR3 sequence is CASNNLFPATGGSNSPLHF. CDR3 bases: TGTGCCAGCAATAACCTCTTCCCCGCTACAGGGGGCTCCAACTCACCCCTCCACTTT.

In this sample, this clonotype turned up many times. The chain carries TRBV7-9 and TRBJ1-1; perhaps TRBD1 as D (6 bases). CDR3 length: 16 residues. From germline, CDR1 is SEHNR and CDR2 FQNEAQ (reference sequence). V was pared by 5 bases and J by 0 bases, with 16 bases between. The CDR3 sequence: CASSPPHRALNTEAFF. The CDR3 DNA follows: TGTGCCAGCAGCCCTCCCCACAGGGCCCTGAACACTGAAGCTTTCTTT.

The rearrangement links TRBV14 to TRBJ2-6, with D tentatively TRBD2 (5 bases). This CDR3 region has 16 residues. Trimming removed 3 bases from V and 5 bases from J, with 14 bases in between. The germline V gene has CDR1 SGHDN and CDR2 FVKESK. CDR3 sequence: CASSQGSHGRANVLTF. As DNA, the CDR3 is TGTGCCAGCAGCCAGGGCAGCCACGGGAGGGCCAACGTCCTGACTTTC.

As regards this clonotype: A clone one base away is much larger, so this may be a read error. The CDR3 does not close with the conserved phenylalanine or tryptophan, likely indicating a read error. The V and J genes are TRBV10-3 and TRBJ1-2; 10 bases agree with TRBD1. This CDR3 has 13 amino acids. The J segment lost 6 bases and the V segment lost 10 bases, leaving 8 bases of the junction unmatched. The germline V gene has CDR1 ENHRY and CDR2 SYGVKD. The CDR3 DNA reads TGTGCCAGCAGCCTAGGGACAGGGGATGGCTACACCTCC. Its translation: CASSLGTGDGYTS.